The entry that follows covers one TCR beta chain sequence. This entry is derived from a study of blood T cell repertoires in COVID-19. Clones were read by immunoSEQ multiplex PCR, and TCRdb kept only the in-frame ones, dropping some. The table lists roughly 57,000 clones, 80% to 85% of them singletons. This receptor was taken from a young man with COVID-19, enrolled during active disease. The sample taken for sequencing was peripheral blood.

CDR3 nucleotide sequence: TGTGCCAGCAGCCAAGACGGGCTAGCGGAAGGCACAGATACGCAGTATTTT. This gives the protein CASSQDGLAEGTDTQYF. V usage is TRBV14 and J usage is TRBJ2-3; 7 nucleotides match TRBD2. The germline V gene has CDR1 SGHDN and CDR2 FVKESK. The CDR3 sequence is 17 residues long. Trimming cost V 0 bases and J 1 base; bases outside gene matches: 7.